This T cell receptor (beta chain) is drawn from a study of identical twins. MiXCR, run by TCRdb on the 5' RACE reads, gives a single entry per CDR3 protein. The repertoire holds 400,000 to 600,000 distinct CDR3 sequences, with about 20% as singletons. Trimming removed 4 bases from V and 4 bases from J; junction bases left unmatched: 7. Germline CDR1 SNHLY, CDR2 FYNNEI. This CDR3 is built from 16 residues. To note about this clonotype: What it binds is not known.

Study conclusions and caveats: Fewer insertions were carried by abundant cord blood beta clonotypes, but none was seen in memory repertoires.

The data were also submitted as part of a second study, on yellow fever vaccine responses in identical twins. That publication notes: After vaccination, twins' T cell response reportedly seemed partly convergent, partly personalized.

The receptor was isolated from a woman under 30 in good health. Sequencing input: CD4+ T cells sorted from blood. J is TRBJ2-2 and V is TRBV2; 9 nucleotides match TRBD2. The CDR3 DNA sequence: TGTGCCAGCAGTGTAAACCTAGCGGGAATCACCGGGGAGCTGTTTTTT. It encodes CASSVNLAGITGELFF.